What follows are 27 T cell receptor beta chains derived from one specimen sequenced in a study of T cell changes during pregnancy in multiple sclerosis. Measured with immunoSEQ multiplex PCR; TCRdb has only the in-frame clones, and not every one. The profile shows under 60,000 clones, about 92% of them singletons. Sequencing used CD4+ T cells from peripheral blood mononuclear cells, obtained after pregnancy. Every receptor here comes from a female donor with multiple sclerosis, enrolled in a pregnancy study.

The chain uses TRBV18 and TRBJ2-5; TRBD1 matches 7 bases. CDR3 length: 15 residues. Germline CDR1 and CDR2: KGHSH and LQKENI. V trimming: 6 bases; J trimming: 1 base; junction bases outside the gene matches: 8. The CDR3 nucleotides are TGTGCCAGCTCCCTGACCGGGACAGTCCAAGAGACCCAGTACTTC. This encodes CASSLTGTVQETQYF.

Note on this clone: Other DNA sequences in this specimen translate into the identical CDR3. The chain combines TRBV2 with TRBJ1-5; 7 bases are shared with TRBD1. CDR3 length: 13 amino acids. J lost 4 bases, V lost 6 bases, and 3 bases had no gene match. CDR1 and CDR2 from the germline V gene are SNHLY and FYNNEI. CDR3 protein: CASSGQANQPQHF. As DNA, the CDR3 is TGTGCCAGCAGCGGACAGGCTAATCAGCCCCAGCATTTT.

The sample holds many counts of this clone. The chain carries TRBV6-5 and TRBJ2-7, with D tentatively TRBD1 (6 bases). V lost 7 bases to trimming and J lost 6 bases, with 19 bases between them. Per germline, CDR1 MNHEY and CDR2 SVGAGI. The CDR3 is 14 amino acids. The CDR3 loop is CASIGGRGSGEQYF. The DNA of the CDR3 is TGTGCCAGCATTGGTGGCAGGGGATCTGGCGAGCAGTACTTC.

V gene TRBV30 combines with J gene TRBJ2-3, with 14 nucleotides matching TRBD2. CDR1 and CDR2 (germline): GTSNPN, SVGIG (reference sequence). V shed 3 bases, J shed 3 bases, and the junction held 8 bases outside the gene matches. CDR3 size: 17 residues. DNA for the CDR3: TGTGCCTGGAGGGGGACTAGCGGGAGTATCTTTACAGATACGCAGTATTTT. This encodes CAWRGTSGSIFTDTQYF. Based on the CDR3 plus reference TRBV30 and TRBJ2-3, the full variable domain is SQTIHQWPATLVQPVGSPLSLECTVEGTSNPNLYWYRQAAGRGLQLLFYSVGIGQISSEVPQNLSASRPQDRQFILSSKKLLLSDSGFYLCAWRGTSGSIFTDTQYFGPGTRLTVL.

The chain joins TRBV6-6 to TRBJ2-4; 8 bases align to TRBD1. The CDR3 has 12 amino acids. Germline V CDR1 and CDR2: MNHNY, SVGAGI (reference sequence). V shed 5 bases and J 9 bases; nucleotides not matched to a gene: 3. The CDR3 sequence: CASSPGGSIQYF. CDR3 in DNA: TGTGCCAGCAGTCCAGGGGGCAGCATTCAGTACTTC.

The rearrangement joins TRBV6-4 to TRBJ2-3; D might be TRBD2 (5 bases). The CDR3 loop spans 15 amino acids. Trimming shortened V by 3 bases and J by 2 bases, and 12 bases separated the two germline ends. CDR1 and CDR2 from the germline V gene are MRHNA and SNTAGT. CDR3 residues: CASSETTTNTDTQYF. DNA of the CDR3: TGTGCCAGCAGTGAGACGACTACTAACACAGATACGCAGTATTTT.

The chain has TRBV6-6 and TRBJ2-3; 11 bases match TRBD2. V lost 2 bases, J lost 2 bases, and 3 bases stayed unmatched. This CDR3 has 16 amino acids. Germline values: CDR1 MNHNY, CDR2 SVGAGI (reference sequence). The CDR3 protein is CASSYPGLAATDTQYF. The CDR3 coding sequence is TGTGCCAGCAGTTACCCGGGACTAGCGGCCACAGATACGCAGTATTTT.

This chain connects TRBV27 to TRBJ2-6, with 11 nucleotides matching TRBD1. From germline, CDR1 is MNHEY and CDR2 SMNVEV (reference sequence). The CDR3 extends over 16 amino acids. V trimming: 8 bases; J trimming: 1 base; junction bases outside the gene matches: 4. DNA for the CDR3: TGTGCCAGCGGGACAGGGGGACCGTCTGGGGCCAACGTCCTGACTTTC. The encoded protein is CASGTGGPSGANVLTF.

The chain links TRBV19 to TRBJ2-5; 7 positions match TRBD2. Trimming cost V 10 bases and J 4 bases; bases outside gene matches: 12. The CDR3 is made up of 14 amino acids. Germline V gene lookup returns CDR1 LNHDA and CDR2 SQIVND (reference sequence). Written as DNA, the CDR3 is TGTGCCACCGCGCCCGGGGGGATTTTAGAGACCCAGTACTTC. Protein: CATAPGGILETQYF.

This chain uses TRBV18 with TRBJ2-1, with 7 bases fitting TRBD1. Germline CDR1 KGHSH, CDR2 LQKENI. The V gene end was trimmed by 4 bases and the J gene end by 9 bases; junction bases not matched to a gene: 6. The CDR3 covers 13 residues. The CDR3 here is CASSLSQGLEQFF. Written as DNA, the CDR3 is TGTGCCAGCTCACTTTCACAGGGGCTTGAGCAGTTCTTC.

This sequence joins TRBV27 and TRBJ1-2; a possible D gene is TRBD1 (5 bases). V lost 2 bases and J lost 2, with 6 bases in between. The CDR3 totals 13 residues. Per germline, CDR1 MNHEY and CDR2 SMNVEV (reference sequence). The CDR3 sequence is CASSLRGNYGYTF. CDR3 sequence (DNA): TGTGCCAGCAGTTTACGGGGGAACTATGGCTACACCTTC.

This CDR3 reads CASSIEQGGFSYSNQPQHF. CDR3 DNA sequence: TGTGCCAGTAGTATAGAGCAGGGGGGATTTTCCTATAGCAATCAGCCCCAGCATTTT. The rearrangement joins TRBV19 to TRBJ1-5; 7 bases align to TRBD1. With 0 bases clipped from V and 0 bases from J, the junction kept 11 bases outside the gene matches. The CDR3 totals 19 residues. The germline V gene has CDR1 LNHDA and CDR2 SQIVND (reference sequence).

This sequence joins TRBV9 and TRBJ1-1, with D possibly TRBD1 on 6 matching bases. The germline V gene has CDR1 SGDLS and CDR2 YYNGEE. Deletions cut 4 bases from V and 3 bases from J, with 13 bases between. The CDR3 is 14 residues long. CDR3 nucleotides: TGTGCCAGCAGCTTACAACAGGGTGACACTGAAGCTTTCTTT. This translates into CASSLQQGDTEAFF.

The chain joins TRBV11-2 to TRBJ1-3; TRBD1 agrees at 7 bases. Germline values: CDR1 SGHAT, CDR2 FQNNGV. This CDR3 has 16 residues. The V segment lost 6 bases and the J segment 4 bases; nucleotides outside the gene matches: 12. CDR3 region: CASSRTRQGSGNTIYF. The CDR3 DNA is TGTGCCAGCAGTCGTACCCGACAGGGTTCGGGAAACACCATATATTTT.

The chain has TRBV6-4 and TRBJ2-3; D ambiguous. This CDR3 is 14 amino acids long. With 4 bases removed from V and 2 bases from J, the gap between germline ends came to 10 bases. Germline CDR1 is MRHNA and CDR2 is SNTAGT. CDR3 sequence: CASSAQPNTDTQYF. DNA for the CDR3: TGTGCCAGCAGTGCCCAACCTAACACAGATACGCAGTATTTT.

The CDR3, as DNA: TGTGCCAGCAGCTTGGATTCCAGAAACTATGGCTACACCTTC. Protein sequence: CASSLDSRNYGYTF. V is TRBV5-4 and J is TRBJ1-2; D call uncertain. The CDR3 is 14 residues long. V shed 0 bases and J shed 2 bases, with 8 bases lying between them. Germline V lookup: CDR1 SGHNT, CDR2 YYREEE (reference sequence).

V gene TRBV5-5 combines with J gene TRBJ2-7, with 9 bases lining up with TRBD2. Germline trimming cut 1 base from V and 3 bases from J; bases unmatched to any gene: 5. CDR1 is SGHKS, CDR2 YYEKEE, per germline (reference sequence). The CDR3 is 15 amino acids. CDR3 coding DNA: TGTGCCAGCAGCTTGAGTATAGCGGGGGTCTACGAGCAGTACTTC. This gives the protein CASSLSIAGVYEQYF.

This clone was recorded once. The chain combines TRBV30 with TRBJ1-2; D perhaps matches TRBD1 (5 bases). Germline assignment: CDR1 GTSNPN and CDR2 SVGIG (reference sequence). Trimming stripped 2 bases from V and 1 base from J, with 11 bases between. This CDR3 spans 14 amino acids. In nucleotides, the CDR3 is TGTGCCTGGAGTTCAGGGTGGCTTAACTATGGCTACACCTTC. Amino acids: CAWSSGWLNYGYTF.

The gene calls are TRBV7-2 and TRBJ2-3; 16 nucleotides align to TRBD2. V lost 0 bases and J lost 5; bases outside the gene matches: 5. The V gene's germline CDR1 is SGHTA and CDR2 FQGNSA. The CDR3 spans 18 residues. For the CDR3, the DNA is TGTGCCAGCAGCTTAGCGGGGACTAGCGGGAGGGCCGGAGATACGCAGTATTTT. Amino acids: CASSLAGTSGRAGDTQYF.

V usage is TRBV6-6 and J usage is TRBJ2-2; 13 bases agree with TRBD2. Trimming at V came to 5 bases and at J to 7 bases, leaving 4 bases not matched to a gene. CDR1 and CDR2 from the germline V gene are MNHNY and SVGAGI (reference sequence). There are 15 residues in the CDR3. The CDR3 loop reads CASSGLAGAIGELFF. Written as DNA, the CDR3 is TGTGCCAGCAGTGGACTAGCGGGAGCGATCGGGGAGCTGTTTTTT.

This CDR3 reads CASSPRKDRGNQPQHF. In nucleotides, the CDR3 is TGTGCCAGCAGTCCTCGAAAGGACAGGGGAAATCAGCCCCAGCATTTT. The chain combines TRBV6-6 with TRBJ1-5, with 9 bases that match TRBD1. Germline lookup yields CDR1 MNHNY and CDR2 SVGAGI (reference sequence). V gave up 5 bases and J gave up 4 bases; unmatched junction bases: 9. The CDR3 is 16 residues long.

This chain links TRBV11-1 with TRBJ2-1; 16 positions agree with TRBD2. The CDR3 sequence is 17 residues long. The J segment lost 6 bases and the V segment lost 6 bases, leaving 8 bases of the junction unmatched. Looked up from germline, CDR1 is SGHAT and CDR2 is FQDESV (reference sequence). The CDR3 is CASSQGLAGGQGNEQFF. The DNA of the CDR3 is TGTGCCAGCAGTCAGGGACTAGCGGGAGGGCAGGGCAATGAGCAGTTCTTC.

V and J are TRBV10-3 and TRBJ2-5; 8 bases match TRBD2. The CDR3 contains 19 residues. Germline V lookup: CDR1 ENHRY, CDR2 SYGVKD. Germline trimming cut 0 bases from V and 4 bases from J; bases unmatched to any gene: 16. Written as DNA, the CDR3 is TGTGCCATCAGTGAGTCCCCCCAGCGGGAGATGGTGGGGCGAGAGACCCAGTACTTC. Residues: CAISESPQREMVGRETQYF.

The CDR3 DNA is TGTGCCAGCTCACCACTCTCCCGACAGGGACCGGACACCATATATTTT. Translation: CASSPLSRQGPDTIYF. The chain couples TRBV18 to TRBJ1-3; 7 positions match TRBD1. There are 16 residues in the CDR3. With 1 base clipped from V and 8 bases from J, the junction kept 11 bases outside the gene matches. Germline V gives CDR1 KGHSH, CDR2 LQKENI.

The CDR3 bases are TGTGCCTGGAGGGGAACAGGCCAAGAGACCCAGTACTTC. It specifies CAWRGTGQETQYF. The chain has TRBV30 and TRBJ2-5; D possibly corresponds to TRBD1 (5 bases). Germline V gives CDR1 GTSNPN, CDR2 SVGIG (reference sequence). Trimming removed 3 bases from V and 1 base from J, with 9 bases in between. The CDR3 has 13 residues. Supplemented by reference TRBV30 and TRBJ2-5, the full variable domain reads SQTIHQWPATLVQPVGSPLSLECTVEGTSNPNLYWYRQAAGRGLQLLFYSVGIGQISSEVPQNLSASRPQDRQFILSSKKLLLSDSGFYLCAWRGTGQETQYFGPGTRLLVL.

V and J are TRBV4-3 and TRBJ1-5; 8 nucleotides align to TRBD1. V lost 1 base, J lost 5 bases, and 1 base stayed unmatched. This CDR3 has 14 residues. Germline values: CDR1 LGHNA, CDR2 YSLEER. CDR3 in amino acids: CASSQGTGYQPQHF. The CDR3 DNA reads TGCGCCAGCAGCCAAGGGACAGGGTATCAGCCCCAGCATTTT.

The chain couples TRBV10-3 to TRBJ2-5; D not certain. Germline V gene lookup returns CDR1 ENHRY and CDR2 SYGVKD. This CDR3 spans 14 amino acids. V lost 4 bases and J 5 bases, leaving 14 bases between the germline ends. CDR3: CAISGQVGFETQYF. The CDR3 DNA reads TGTGCCATCAGTGGGCAGGTTGGGTTCGAGACCCAGTACTTC.